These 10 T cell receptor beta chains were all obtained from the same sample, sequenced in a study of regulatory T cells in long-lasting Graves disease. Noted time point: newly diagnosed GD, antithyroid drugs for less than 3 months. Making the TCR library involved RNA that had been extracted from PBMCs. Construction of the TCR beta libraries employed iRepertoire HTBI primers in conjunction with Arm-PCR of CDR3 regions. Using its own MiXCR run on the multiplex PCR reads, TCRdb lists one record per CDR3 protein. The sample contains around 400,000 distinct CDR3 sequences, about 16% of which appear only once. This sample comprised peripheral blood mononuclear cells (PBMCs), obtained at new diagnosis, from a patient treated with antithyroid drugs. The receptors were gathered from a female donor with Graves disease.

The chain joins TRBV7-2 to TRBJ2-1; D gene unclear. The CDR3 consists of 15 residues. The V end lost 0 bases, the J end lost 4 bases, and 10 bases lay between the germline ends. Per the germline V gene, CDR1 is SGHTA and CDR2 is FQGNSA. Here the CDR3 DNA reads TGTGCCAGCAGCTTAGCGAGTGGGGATTACAATGAGCAGTTCTTC. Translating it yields CASSLASGDYNEQFF.

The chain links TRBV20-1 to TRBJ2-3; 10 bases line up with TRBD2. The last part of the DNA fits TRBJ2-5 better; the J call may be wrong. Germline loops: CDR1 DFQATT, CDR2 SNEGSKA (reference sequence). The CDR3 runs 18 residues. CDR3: CSARDRSLAGVLDETQYF. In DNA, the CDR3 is TGCAGTGCTAGAGATCGTTCTCTAGCGGGAGTGCTCGACGAGACCCAGTACTTC.

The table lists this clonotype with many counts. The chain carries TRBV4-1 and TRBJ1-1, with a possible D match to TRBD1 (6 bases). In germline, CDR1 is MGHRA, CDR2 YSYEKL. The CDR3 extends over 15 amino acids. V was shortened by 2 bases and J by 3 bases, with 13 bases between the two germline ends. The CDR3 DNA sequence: TGCGCCAGCAGCCAATTTGACAGGATCGACACTGAAGCTTTCTTT. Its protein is CASSQFDRIDTEAFF.

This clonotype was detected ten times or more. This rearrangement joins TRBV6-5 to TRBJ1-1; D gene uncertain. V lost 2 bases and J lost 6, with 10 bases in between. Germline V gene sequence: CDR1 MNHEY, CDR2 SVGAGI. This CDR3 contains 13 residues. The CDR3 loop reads CASSYSYEAEAFF. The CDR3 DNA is TGTGCCAGCAGTTACAGCTACGAGGCTGAAGCTTTCTTT.

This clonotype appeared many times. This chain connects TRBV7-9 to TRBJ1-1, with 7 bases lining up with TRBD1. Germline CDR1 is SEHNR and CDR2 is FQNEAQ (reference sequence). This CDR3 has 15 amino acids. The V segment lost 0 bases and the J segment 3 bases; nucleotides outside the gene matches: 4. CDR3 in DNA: TGTGCCAGCAGCTTAGCGTTGCAGGGGGACACTGAAGCTTTCTTT. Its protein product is CASSLALQGDTEAFF.

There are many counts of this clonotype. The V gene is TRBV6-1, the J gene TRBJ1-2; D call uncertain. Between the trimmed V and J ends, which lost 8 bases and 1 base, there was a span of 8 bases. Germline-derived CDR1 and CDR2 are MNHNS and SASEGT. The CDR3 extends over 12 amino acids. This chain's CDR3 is CASGDFNYGYTF. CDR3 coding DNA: TGTGCCAGCGGCGACTTTAACTATGGCTACACCTTC.

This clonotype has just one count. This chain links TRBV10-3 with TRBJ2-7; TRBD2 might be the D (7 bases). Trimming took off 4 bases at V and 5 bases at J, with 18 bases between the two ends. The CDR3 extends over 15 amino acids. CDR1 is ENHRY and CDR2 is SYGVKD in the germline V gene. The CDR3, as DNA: TGTGCCATCAGTGGACTAGCCGGGGGACACGACGAGCAGTACTTC. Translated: CAISGLAGGHDEQYF.

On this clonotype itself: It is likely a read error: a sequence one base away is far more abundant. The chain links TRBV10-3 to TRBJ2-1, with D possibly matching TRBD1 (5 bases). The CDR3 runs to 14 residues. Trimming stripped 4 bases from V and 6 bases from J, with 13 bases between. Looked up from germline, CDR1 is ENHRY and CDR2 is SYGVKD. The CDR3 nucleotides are TGTGCCATCAGTGCCCCCCGACAGCTCAATGAGCAGTTCTTC. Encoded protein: CAISAPRQLNEQFF.

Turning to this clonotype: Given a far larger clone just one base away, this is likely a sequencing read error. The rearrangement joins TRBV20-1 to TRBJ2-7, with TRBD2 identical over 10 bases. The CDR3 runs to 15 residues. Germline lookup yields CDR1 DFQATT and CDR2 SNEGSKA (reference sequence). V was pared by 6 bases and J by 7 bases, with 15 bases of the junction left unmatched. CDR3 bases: TGCAGTGCGGTGGTAGCGGGAGGCTACAGAAATGAGCAGTACTTC. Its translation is CSAVVAGGYRNEQYF.

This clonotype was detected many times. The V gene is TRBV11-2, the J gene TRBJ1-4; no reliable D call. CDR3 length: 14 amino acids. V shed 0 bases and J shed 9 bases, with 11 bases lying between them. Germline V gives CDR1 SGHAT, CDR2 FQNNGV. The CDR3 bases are TGTGCCAGCAGCTTAGATCCCGACATGCAAAAACTGTTTTTT. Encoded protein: CASSLDPDMQKLFF. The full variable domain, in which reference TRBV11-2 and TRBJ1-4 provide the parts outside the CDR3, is EAGVAQSPRYKIIEKRQSVAFWCNPISGHATLYWYQQILGQGPKLLIQFQNNGVVDDSQLPKDRFSAERLKGVDSTLKIQPAKLEDSAVYLCASSLDPDMQKLFFGSGTQLSVL.